This T cell receptor beta chain was observed in a study of Ad26.COV2.S vaccination and SARS-CoV-2 variants. Study-level points and caveats: Greater spike-specific TCR breadth was seen in vaccine recipients than in placebo recipients. Responses of spike-specific T cells (both CD8+ and CD4+) reportedly showed substantial breadth after vaccination.

The table came from immunoSEQ multiplex PCR; TCRdb's copy has only in-frame clones and leaves some out. The sample lists roughly 420,000 clones, about 88% occurring once. On this clone: The antigen is not known.

Germline CDR1 is LNHDA and CDR2 is SQIVND (reference sequence). This CDR3 is built from 16 residues. Trimming removed 5 bases from V and 0 bases from J, with 16 bases in between. Documented treatment: 15 to 20 received Ad26.COV2.S at low or high dose, single or two shots; 5 received placebo; per-sample allocation not given. Sample collection was performed on day 63 after the first vaccine or placebo injection. An adult of 18-55 years in Boston served as donor. The receptor comes from a person aged 18-65 years who received the Ad26.COV2.S COVID-19 vaccine or a placebo. The chain joins TRBV19 to TRBJ1-2, with a possible D match to TRBD1 (5 bases). The sample was peripheral blood, taken in a trial of Ad26.COV2.S vaccine versus placebo. The CDR3 region has the DNA TGTGCCAGTAGTTGGGCAGGGAGCACATCTAACTATGGCTACACCTTC. This codes for CASSWAGSTSNYGYTF.